This passage covers 21 T cell receptor beta chains from one sample sequenced in a study of blood T cell repertoires in COVID-19 (dated by TCRdb to the early 2020s). The method was the immunoSEQ multiplex PCR assay. In its TCRdb copy, this immuneACCESS table keeps in-frame sequences only and misses some clones. Where compared with another copy, unresolved V genes explain less than half of these, and the others have no known cause. The sample contains tens of thousands of clones, more than 70% of them found a single time. Of the sample, over 2.5% is held by the ten largest clones. The sample was peripheral blood. The source is an elderly woman with acute or convalescent COVID-19.

V gene TRBV28 combines with J gene TRBJ2-1, with 9 bases aligning to TRBD1. The V gene end was trimmed by 3 bases and the J gene end by 7 bases; junction bases not matched to a gene: 7. Germline-derived CDR1 and CDR2 are MDHEN and SYDVKM. The CDR3 extends over 15 amino acids. The CDR3 reads CASSFPGQGDNEQFF. DNA for the CDR3: TGTGCCAGCAGTTTTCCGGGACAGGGTGATAATGAGCAGTTCTTC.

The rearrangement joins TRBV5-6 to TRBJ2-1; no firm D call. This CDR3 contains 13 residues. Germline V gene sequence: CDR1 SGHDT, CDR2 YYEEEE. The V end lost 6 bases, the J end lost 7 bases, and 14 bases lay between the germline ends. The CDR3 spells CASTIRLQNEQFF. The CDR3 DNA reads TGTGCCAGCACCATTCGCTTGCAGAATGAGCAGTTCTTC.

This clone has only one observation. The chain joins TRBV5-6 to TRBJ1-6; 10 positions match TRBD1. The CDR3 consists of 17 residues. Germline CDR1 reads SGHDT; CDR2 reads YYEEEE. J gave up 9 bases and V 4 bases, and 13 bases lay outside the gene matches. Here the CDR3 DNA reads TGTGCCAGCAGCCGGGACAGGGGAAAGGGGACTCTTTCACCCCTCCACTTT. As protein: CASSRDRGKGTLSPLHF.

The genes are TRBV6-2 or TRBV6-3 and TRBJ2-5; D possibly corresponds to TRBD1 (6 bases). The germline V and J ends were trimmed by 5 bases and 0 bases, with 7 bases remaining between them. CDR1 MNHEY and CDR2 SVGEGT come from the germline V gene. The CDR3 length is 13 residues. The CDR3 DNA reads as TGTGCCAGCAGTCGACAGGACCAAGAGACCCAGTACTTC. Translating it yields CASSRQDQETQYF.

The chain recombines TRBV6-4 with TRBJ2-2, with D possibly TRBD2 on 5 matching bases. The CDR3 covers 16 residues. Trimming stripped 0 bases from V and 6 bases from J, with 14 bases between. The germline V gene has CDR1 MRHNA and CDR2 SNTAGT. The CDR3 nucleotides are TGTGCCAGCAGTGACTCAGGACTTTTTCCGGCCGGGGAGCTGTTTTTT. Residues: CASSDSGLFPAGELFF.

The genes are TRBV14 and TRBJ2-1; 11 bases map to TRBD2. This CDR3 region has 17 residues. CDR1 and CDR2 (germline): SGHDN, FVKESK. The V and J ends lost 4 bases and 8 bases, in that order; junction bases with no gene match: 13. The CDR3, as DNA: TGTGCCAGCAGCCCTCGGCGGGTAGCGGGGGGGCTCGATGAGCAGTTCTTC. Protein sequence: CASSPRRVAGGLDEQFF. The whole variable domain, remainder taken from reference TRBV14 and TRBJ2-1, is EAGVTQFPSHSVIEKGQTVTLRCDPISGHDNLYWYRRVMGKEIKFLLHFVKESKQDESGMPNNRFLAERTGGTYSTLKVQPAELEDSGVYFCASSPRRVAGGLDEQFFGPGTRLTVL.

The CDR3 bases are TGTGCCAGCAACCTACTAGCGGGCGAGCAGTACTTC. It codes for CASNLLAGEQYF. The rearrangement uses TRBV12-3 or TRBV12-4 and TRBJ2-7, with 9 bases matching TRBD2. This CDR3 region has 12 residues. Germline trimming cut 7 bases from V and 6 bases from J; bases unmatched to any gene: 4.

CDR3 loop: CASSLGTPGGGELFF. For the CDR3, the DNA is TGTGCCAGCAGCCTCGGGACTCCCGGGGGCGGGGAGCTGTTTTTT. V usage is TRBV3-1 (or the pseudogene TRBV3-2) and J usage is TRBJ2-2; weak D call: TRBD2 (6 bases). The V end was cut by 4 bases, the J end by 7 bases, with 16 bases between. CDR3 size: 15 residues. The germline CDR1 and CDR2 sequences are LGHDT and YNNKEL (reference sequence).

The V and J genes are TRBV5-1 and TRBJ1-2; D is undetermined. Germline V lookup: CDR1 SGHRS, CDR2 YFSETQ. Deletions cut 0 bases from V and 8 bases from J, with 14 bases between. The CDR3 is 14 amino acids. CDR3 DNA: TGCGCCAGCAGCTTGGCCTTGACGGAGTTAGGCTACACCTTC. It specifies CASSLALTELGYTF. Filled out from reference TRBV5-1 and TRBJ1-2, the complete variable domain reads KAGVTQTPRYLIKTRGQQVTLSCSPISGHRSVSWYQQTPGQGLQFLFEYFSETQRNKGNFPGRFSGRQFSNSRSEMNVSTLELGDSALYLCASSLALTELGYTFGSGTRLTVV.

The CDR3 DNA sequence: TGTGCCAGCTCACCTGAAACTAAGCGGGCCGGGGAGCTGTTTTTT. Translated: CASSPETKRAGELFF. The genes are TRBV18 and TRBJ2-2; D is perhaps TRBD2 (6 bases). CDR1 KGHSH and CDR2 LQKENI come from the germline V gene. Trimming pared 3 bases from V and 6 bases from J, leaving 14 bases between. The CDR3 runs to 15 residues.

This chain connects TRBV30 to TRBJ1-2; 8 positions match TRBD1. Germline CDR1 and CDR2: GTSNPN and SVGIG (reference sequence). The J segment lost 8 bases and the V segment lost 8 bases, leaving 10 bases of the junction unmatched. The CDR3 totals 12 residues. The CDR3 DNA reads as TGTGCCGGCGGAACGGACAGGGCGGGCTACACCTTC. Protein: CAGGTDRAGYTF.

The chain uses TRBV5-1 and TRBJ2-7; D possibly corresponds to TRBD1 (6 bases). Between the trimmed V and J ends, which lost 7 bases and 4 bases, there was a span of 12 bases. This CDR3 contains 12 residues. Germline V gene data show CDR1 as SGHRS and CDR2 as YFSETQ. The CDR3 nucleotides read TGCGCCAGCCAGGGGACCGGGTACGAGCAGTACTTC. Translating gives CASQGTGYEQYF.

V gene TRBV6-6 combines with J gene TRBJ1-6; D unresolved. This CDR3 comprises 13 residues. V was trimmed by 5 bases and J by 8 bases, leaving 10 bases between them. Looked up from germline, CDR1 is MNHNY and CDR2 is SVGAGI (reference sequence). In nucleotides, the CDR3 is TGTGCCAGCAGTGGGCAGGAATATTCACCCCTCCACTTT. Its translation is CASSGQEYSPLHF.

This clone came up a few times. This chain connects TRBV4-3 to TRBJ1-1, with 7 bases matching TRBD1. This CDR3 spans 13 amino acids. Trimming removed 0 bases from V and 10 bases from J; junction bases left unmatched: 5. The germline V gene has CDR1 LGHNA and CDR2 YSLEER. This chain's CDR3 is CASSQDFAGGAFF. The CDR3 DNA follows: TGCGCCAGCAGCCAAGATTTTGCAGGGGGAGCTTTCTTT.

The chain combines TRBV30 with TRBJ2-2; D not resolved. Germline V gene lookup returns CDR1 GTSNPN and CDR2 SVGIG (reference sequence). The ends were cut back, 3 bases at V and 0 bases at J, with 8 bases in the middle. The CDR3 runs to 14 residues. The CDR3 region is CAWRGQANTGELFF. For the CDR3, the DNA is TGTGCCTGGAGAGGCCAGGCGAACACCGGGGAGCTGTTTTTT.

This chain uses TRBV19 with TRBJ1-1, with a tentative D call TRBD1 (6 bases). Trimming cost V 5 bases and J 7 bases, with 17 bases left between them. The CDR3 sequence is 14 residues long. The germline V gene encodes CDR1 LNHDA and CDR2 SQIVND (reference sequence). The CDR3 loop reads CASSVVGAVSEAFF. CDR3 DNA: TGTGCCAGTAGTGTAGTGGGGGCGGTGAGTGAAGCTTTCTTT.

The chain combines TRBV6-6 with TRBJ1-5; TRBD1 matches 10 bases. The V gene's germline CDR1 is MNHNY and CDR2 SVGAGI (reference sequence). V lost 6 bases and J lost 3; bases outside the gene matches: 11. The CDR3 extends over 17 amino acids. The CDR3 loop reads CASSRKKGQGFNQPQHF. The DNA of the CDR3 is TGTGCCAGCAGCCGAAAAAAGGGACAGGGGTTCAATCAGCCCCAGCATTTT.

The chain is built from TRBV3-1 (or the pseudogene TRBV3-2) and TRBJ2-1; 9 bases align to TRBD2. CDR1 and CDR2 (germline): LGHDT, YNNKEL (reference sequence). This CDR3 contains 16 residues. The V and J ends lost 1 base and 7 bases, in that order; junction bases with no gene match: 8. CDR3 sequence reads: CASSQGAGGPLNEQFF. In DNA form, the CDR3 reads TGTGCCAGCAGCCAAGGCGCGGGAGGGCCCCTGAATGAGCAGTTCTTC.

This sequence joins TRBV7-6 and TRBJ2-2, with 7 bases lining up with TRBD1. This CDR3 is 15 amino acids long. Trimming removed 4 bases from V and 0 bases from J; junction bases left unmatched: 2. CDR1 SGHVS and CDR2 FNYEAQ come from the germline V gene. The chain's CDR3 is CASSWGQSNTGELFF. The DNA for the CDR3 is TGTGCCAGCAGCTGGGGACAGTCGAACACCGGGGAGCTGTTTTTT.

In this sample, this clone turned up a few times. The rearrangement joins TRBV18 to TRBJ1-1, with D perhaps TRBD1 (6 bases). Trimming took off 3 bases at V and 5 bases at J, with 16 bases between the two ends. Germline CDR1 reads KGHSH; CDR2 reads LQKENI. The CDR3 runs 15 residues. Written as DNA, the CDR3 is TGTGCCAGCTCACCGGGTACAGGGAGGGGGACTGAAGCTTTCTTT. Encoded protein: CASSPGTGRGTEAFF. Variable domain in full (rest from reference TRBV18 and TRBJ1-1): NAGVMQNPRHLVRRRGQEARLRCSPMKGHSHVYWYRQLPEEGLKFMVYLQKENIIDESGMPKERFSAEFPKEGPSILRIQQVVRGDSAAYFCASSPGTGRGTEAFFGQGTRLTVV.

The V call is TRBV5-1, the J call TRBJ2-7; a weak D match, TRBD1 (6 bases). This CDR3 contains 15 residues. Germline V lookup: CDR1 SGHRS, CDR2 YFSETQ. V lost 0 bases to trimming and J lost 3 bases, with 13 bases between them. CDR3 protein: CASSLGPGDNYEQYF. In nucleotides, the CDR3 is TGCGCCAGCAGCTTGGGACCAGGGGATAACTACGAGCAGTACTTC.